This record looks at one T cell receptor beta chain sequence and its context. The antigen is not known. The data originate from a study of T cells after yellow fever vaccination. UMIs were added to TCR cDNA along with a universal primer site when it was made by 5'RACE template switching. In TCRdb, the 5' RACE reads were re-called with MiXCR into one record per CDR3 protein. The sample consists of about 300,000 distinct CDR3 sequences, around 6.8% of them appearing once. CDR3 length: 16 residues. Study-wide results and limits: Peaking faster, on day 5 versus 15, the secondary response was nonetheless weaker. There was a possibility that FACS-sorted repertoires contained abundant clonotypes contaminating from the bulk population.

The chain couples TRBV21-1 to TRBJ2-1. TRBV21-1 is a documented pseudogene. The sample in question was PBMCs, obtained around 45 days after the first yellow fever vaccination. This TCR was recovered from a young man who received the YFV17D yellow fever vaccine. CDR3 nucleotide sequence: TGTGCCAGCAGCAAAGTTGTAAGGGGAGCCCACAATGAGCAGTTCTTC. This encodes CASSKVVRGAHNEQFF.